This note documents a single TCR beta chain sequence. Patients in Seattle were enrolled during active infection, then followed longitudinally. The sample comes from a study of blood T cell repertoires in COVID-19. The assay was immunoSEQ multiplex PCR, and TCRdb's table has in-frame clones only and misses some. The top ten clones hold 2.1% of a sample with roughly 53,000 clones, approximately 87% of them seen once. The clonotype was recovered from a woman aged 80 or over with COVID-19, enrolled during active disease. The source material was peripheral blood.

CDR3 loop: CASSESDRGGNTIYF. The CDR3 DNA reads TGTGCCAGCAGTGAATCGGACAGGGGAGGAAACACCATATATTTT. The V gene is TRBV6-1, the J gene TRBJ1-3, with TRBD1 identical over 9 bases. Germline lookup yields CDR1 MNHNS and CDR2 SASEGT. The V segment lost 2 bases and the J segment 4 bases; nucleotides outside the gene matches: 3. This CDR3 is 15 amino acids long.